These 28 T cell receptor beta chains came from one sample sequenced in a study of immune evolution from preneoplasia to lung adenocarcinoma. Assay used: immunoSEQ multiplex PCR; TCRdb lists only in-frame clones, some missing. The table records 35,000 to 40,000 clones, roughly 74% of them present only once. Material for sequencing was FFPE invasive lung adenocarcinoma tissue. These receptor sequences come from a person in their sixties or seventies with lung adenocarcinoma.

This clone was seen a few times. The chain recombines TRBV5-1 with TRBJ2-5, with 7 bases fitting TRBD2. V shed 2 bases and J 5 bases; nucleotides not matched to a gene: 9. The germline gives CDR1 SGHRS, CDR2 YFSETQ. This CDR3 comprises 15 residues. This chain's CDR3 is CASSLGEGSGETQYF. CDR3 coding DNA: TGCGCCAGCAGCTTAGGGGAGGGCAGCGGGGAGACCCAGTACTTC.

This clone was recorded only once. CDR3 residues: CASSLGGTSGTTEQFF. The CDR3 DNA reads as TGTGCCAGCAGCTTAGGGGGGACTAGCGGGACGACTGAGCAGTTCTTC. This chain uses TRBV7-9 with TRBJ2-1; 13 nucleotides line up with TRBD2. Losses at the gene ends were 1 base for V and 9 bases for J; bases not matched to a gene: 6. The CDR3 loop spans 16 amino acids. Germline CDR1 SEHNR, CDR2 FQNEAQ (reference sequence).

The rearrangement links TRBV6-5 to TRBJ2-7, with TRBD1 matching over 7 bases. The germline gives CDR1 MNHEY, CDR2 SVGAGI. The CDR3 totals 14 residues. Trimming took 6 bases from V and 5 from J; bases not matched to a gene: 10. The DNA for the CDR3 is TGTGCCAGCAGCGGACAGGTGAAGGCTAACGAGCAGTACTTC. The encoded protein is CASSGQVKANEQYF.

The V gene is TRBV7-2, the J gene TRBJ2-5, with 7 nucleotides matching TRBD1. V shed 2 bases, J shed 5 bases, and the junction held 8 bases outside the gene matches. The germline V gene encodes CDR1 SGHTA and CDR2 FQGNSA. This CDR3 is built from 15 residues. The CDR3 DNA follows: TGTGCCAGCAGCTTAAGGGGGCCCGCAGTCGAGACCCAGTACTTC. Residues: CASSLRGPAVETQYF. Together with reference TRBV7-2 and TRBJ2-5, the CDR3 gives the full variable domain: GAGVSQSPSNKVTEKGKDVELRCDPISGHTALYWYRQSLGQGLEFLIYFQGNSAPDKSGLPSDRFSAERTGGSVSTLTIQRTQQEDSAVYLCASSLRGPAVETQYFGPGTRLLVL.

This chain links TRBV5-1 with TRBJ2-5, with 7 bases aligning to TRBD2. The germline V gene has CDR1 SGHRS and CDR2 YFSETQ. The CDR3 length is 15 residues. With 7 bases clipped from V and 5 bases from J, the junction kept 14 bases outside the gene matches. This CDR3 is CASGIAGAEGETQYF. DNA of the CDR3: TGCGCCAGCGGAATTGCGGGAGCGGAGGGGGAGACCCAGTACTTC.

V and J are TRBV7-2 and TRBJ2-5; 9 nucleotides align to TRBD1. CDR1 and CDR2 (germline): SGHTA, FQGNSA. This CDR3 spans 14 amino acids. Losses at the gene ends were 5 bases for V and 5 bases for J; bases not matched to a gene: 6. This CDR3 reads CASSPNRGRETQYF. In DNA, the CDR3 is TGTGCCAGCAGCCCTAACAGGGGGCGGGAGACCCAGTACTTC. The variable domain in full, completed from reference TRBV7-2 and TRBJ2-5, reads GAGVSQSPSNKVTEKGKDVELRCDPISGHTALYWYRQSLGQGLEFLIYFQGNSAPDKSGLPSDRFSAERTGGSVSTLTIQRTQQEDSAVYLCASSPNRGRETQYFGPGTRLLVL.

CDR3 sequence (DNA): TGTGCCAGCACTAACCCTACTACAGGGGGCAATGAGCAGTTCTTC. Protein: CASTNPTTGGNEQFF. The chain uses TRBV6-1 and TRBJ2-1, with 8 bases that match TRBD1. The CDR3 contains 15 residues. CDR1 and CDR2 from the germline V gene are MNHNS and SASEGT. V lost 7 bases to trimming and J lost 6 bases; unmatched junction nucleotides: 11.

The rearrangement joins TRBV19 to TRBJ2-3; 8 nucleotides line up with TRBD1. CDR1 and CDR2 (germline): LNHDA, SQIVND (reference sequence). This CDR3 contains 15 residues. Trimming took 4 bases from V and 0 from J; bases not matched to a gene: 3. The CDR3 bases are TGTGCCAGTAGTAAGGGACAGGTTAGCACAGATACGCAGTATTTT. Amino acid sequence: CASSKGQVSTDTQYF.

The chain uses TRBV27 and TRBJ1-5; 8 bases agree with TRBD1. The CDR3 spans 14 residues. Trimming took 6 bases from V and 5 from J; bases not matched to a gene: 6. CDR1 and CDR2 (germline): MNHEY, SMNVEV (reference sequence). DNA for the CDR3: TGTGCCAGCAGCGGACAGGGTTTAGATCAGCCCCAGCATTTT. Its protein product is CASSGQGLDQPQHF.

This sequence joins TRBV9 and TRBJ2-5, with 9 bases that match TRBD1. Germline loops: CDR1 SGDLS, CDR2 YYNGEE. Losses at the gene ends were 2 bases for V and 3 bases for J; bases not matched to a gene: 5. The CDR3 extends over 15 amino acids. For the CDR3, the DNA is TGTGCCAGCAGCGTTACAGGGGGCTGGGAAGAGACCCAGTACTTC. Protein sequence: CASSVTGGWEETQYF.

V and J are TRBV18 and TRBJ2-7; weak D call: TRBD2 (5 bases). Looked up from germline, CDR1 is KGHSH and CDR2 is LQKENI. CDR3 length equals 12 residues. V was pared by 2 bases and J by 7 bases, with 9 bases between. CDR3 nucleotide sequence: TGTGCCAGCTCACCAGGGAGCCCGGAGCAGTACTTC. Protein sequence: CASSPGSPEQYF.

This clone appeared a single time. In DNA form, the CDR3 reads TGCGCCAGCAGCTTGGGCCCAGGACAGGGGGCGGGAGATACGCAGTATTTT. Translation: CASSLGPGQGAGDTQYF. The V call is TRBV5-1, the J call TRBJ2-3, with TRBD1 matching over 11 bases. The germline gives CDR1 SGHRS, CDR2 YFSETQ. This CDR3 has 17 amino acids. The V and J ends lost 0 bases and 5 bases, in that order; junction bases with no gene match: 8.

The V call is TRBV9, the J call TRBJ2-1; TRBD1 matches at 7 bases. Trimming took 3 bases from V and 10 from J; bases not matched to a gene: 13. The germline gives CDR1 SGDLS, CDR2 YYNGEE. This CDR3 is 15 amino acids long. CDR3 bases: TGTGCCAGCAGCGCCTCCGGGACAGAAGGATTAGAGCAGTTCTTC. Protein sequence: CASSASGTEGLEQFF.

V usage is TRBV19 and J usage is TRBJ2-3; TRBD2 agrees at 7 bases. The V and J ends lost 7 bases and 3 bases, in that order; junction bases with no gene match: 10. The CDR3 runs to 15 residues. Germline CDR1 LNHDA, CDR2 SQIVND (reference sequence). In DNA, the CDR3 is TGTGCCAGTATGGGGGGGACGGGGCATACAGATACGCAGTATTTT. Protein product: CASMGGTGHTDTQYF.

The rearrangement uses TRBV7-9 and TRBJ2-1; TRBD2 might be the D (5 bases). Deletions cut 3 bases from V and 9 bases from J, with 9 bases between. The CDR3 has 12 residues. Germline CDR1 and CDR2: SEHNR and FQNEAQ (reference sequence). The DNA of the CDR3 is TGTGCCAGCAGCTTGAGCGGTGTTGAGCAGTTCTTC. Its protein product is CASSLSGVEQFF.

This chain uses TRBV5-1 with TRBJ1-1; the D gene is possibly TRBD1 (6 bases). Germline CDR1 reads SGHRS; CDR2 reads YFSETQ. This CDR3 is 15 amino acids long. Trimming left V 4 bases short and J 3 bases short, with 16 bases between. CDR3 in amino acids: CASSPGGQSDTEAFF. CDR3 nucleotide sequence: TGCGCCAGCAGCCCCGGCGGACAGTCGGACACTGAAGCTTTCTTT. Full variable domain (missing parts from reference TRBV5-1 and TRBJ1-1): KAGVTQTPRYLIKTRGQQVTLSCSPISGHRSVSWYQQTPGQGLQFLFEYFSETQRNKGNFPGRFSGRQFSNSRSEMNVSTLELGDSALYLCASSPGGQSDTEAFFGQGTRLTVV.

As regards this clone: Other nucleotide sequences in the sample specify the same CDR3. This chain connects TRBV25-1 to TRBJ2-5, with TRBD2 matching over 8 bases. CDR1 is MGHDK and CDR2 is SYGVNS in the germline V gene. This CDR3 spans 15 amino acids. J was trimmed by 2 bases and V by 2 bases; bases with no gene match: 4. CDR3 protein: CASSEGTSGQETQYF. The CDR3 DNA follows: TGTGCCAGCAGTGAAGGAACTAGCGGACAAGAGACCCAGTACTTC.

V gene TRBV7-2 combines with J gene TRBJ2-1; D call uncertain. Trimming stripped 3 bases from V and 4 bases from J, with 13 bases between. The CDR3 loop spans 15 amino acids. Germline values: CDR1 SGHTA, CDR2 FQGNSA. The CDR3 DNA sequence: TGTGCCAGCAGCTTTGACGGAAAGATGTACAATGAGCAGTTCTTC. Translated: CASSFDGKMYNEQFF.

The chain has TRBV19 and TRBJ2-7, with 7 bases fitting TRBD1. Unmatched junction bases numbered 3, after V lost 5 bases and J lost 2 bases. CDR1 and CDR2 (germline): LNHDA, SQIVND (reference sequence). CDR3 length: 13 amino acids. CDR3 coding DNA: TGTGCCAGTAGTTGGGACAGAACCTACGAGCAGTACTTC. Its translation is CASSWDRTYEQYF.

J is TRBJ2-1 and V is TRBV19, with 7 bases lining up with TRBD2. This CDR3 contains 14 residues. Per germline, CDR1 LNHDA and CDR2 SQIVND (reference sequence). V lost 5 bases and J lost 4; bases outside the gene matches: 5. DNA of the CDR3: TGTGCCAGTAGTGGGTTTAGCGGGTACAATGAGCAGTTCTTC. Translated: CASSGFSGYNEQFF.

This clone was observed a few times. V gene TRBV21-1 combines with J gene TRBJ2-1; the table calls TRBD2, which could not be checked here. TRBV21-1 is shown as a pseudogene. This CDR3 is 15 amino acids long. This chain's CDR3 is CASSLRTSGRGEQFF. The DNA of the CDR3 is TGTGCCAGCAGCCTACGGACTAGCGGGAGGGGTGAGCAGTTCTTC.

This clone was detected only once. The rearrangement links TRBV7-7 to TRBJ2-5; D is tentatively TRBD1 or TRBD2 (5 bases each). The length of the CDR3 is 13 residues. The germline CDR1 and CDR2 sequences are SSHAT and FNYEAQ (reference sequence). Trimming cost V 3 bases and J 3 bases, with 8 bases left between them. The CDR3 loop is CASSFGTEETQYF. As DNA, the CDR3 is TGTGCCAGCAGCTTCGGGACGGAAGAGACCCAGTACTTC.

V is TRBV2 and J is TRBJ1-1; possibly TRBD1 for D (6 bases). This CDR3 comprises 12 residues. The V end was cut by 5 bases, the J end by 8 bases, with 12 bases between. Per germline, CDR1 SNHLY and CDR2 FYNNEI. The CDR3 nucleotides read TGTGCCAGCAGTCTTTCCACAGGGGAAGCTTTCTTT. Translation: CASSLSTGEAFF.

The chain couples TRBV2 to TRBJ2-3; 7 bases are a match to TRBD1. CDR3 length: 13 residues. Germline V lookup: CDR1 SNHLY, CDR2 FYNNEI. J gave up 1 base and V 8 bases, and 3 bases lay outside the gene matches. CDR3 protein: CASRDRRTDTQYF. The CDR3 DNA reads as TGTGCCAGCCGGGACAGACGCACAGATACGCAGTATTTT.

This clone has just one count. The chain employs TRBV19 and TRBJ2-1; TRBD2 agrees at 11 bases. V dropped 6 bases and J dropped 6; count of bases not matched to a gene: 10. In germline, CDR1 is LNHDA, CDR2 SQIVND (reference sequence). This CDR3 contains 16 residues. The CDR3 spells CASRPSGTSGRNEQFF. The DNA of the CDR3 is TGTGCCAGTAGGCCCTCCGGGACTAGCGGCCGCAATGAGCAGTTCTTC.

This clone has only one observation. This sequence joins TRBV2 and TRBJ2-1; 12 bases align to TRBD2. Germline trimming cut 6 bases from V and 1 base from J; bases unmatched to any gene: 4. The germline gives CDR1 SNHLY, CDR2 FYNNEI. The CDR3 sequence is 16 residues long. CDR3 nucleotides: TGTGCCAGCAGGGGGGGGACTAGCGGGTCCTACAATGAGCAGTTCTTC. Protein: CASRGGTSGSYNEQFF.

V usage is TRBV7-8 and J usage is TRBJ2-2; maybe TRBD1 (6 bases). The V gene lost 2 bases and the J gene lost 4 bases, with 11 bases spanning the gap. CDR3 length: 15 residues. Germline V gene data show CDR1 as SGHVS and CDR2 as FQNEAQ. CDR3: CASSLRDKTTGELFF. Here the CDR3 DNA reads TGTGCCAGCAGCTTAAGGGACAAAACCACCGGGGAGCTGTTTTTT.

This clone came up a few times. V usage is TRBV5-5 and J usage is TRBJ1-2; D gene ambiguous. Per germline, CDR1 SGHKS and CDR2 YYEKEE (reference sequence). The CDR3 length is 14 residues. With 0 bases removed from V and 9 bases from J, the gap between germline ends came to 15 bases. The CDR3 coding sequence is TGTGCCAGCAGCTTGGATATATCGGGGAATCGCTACACCTTC. Protein product: CASSLDISGNRYTF.